The clone carrying this T cell receptor (beta chain) turned up a few times. A far larger clone differs by one base, so this is likely a read error. Assembly of TCR beta libraries relied on iRepertoire HTBI primers together with Arm-PCR of CDR3 regions. One entry per CDR3 protein, called by TCRdb with MiXCR from the multiplex PCR reads. The table records under 250,000 distinct CDR3 sequences, roughly a fifth of them present only once. The data belong to a study of regulatory T cells in long-lasting Graves disease. Time point of the sample: newly diagnosed GD, antithyroid drugs for less than 3 months. The TCR library used RNA extracted from PBMCs. Peripheral blood, at 8.5 to 9 milliliters, went into EDTA tubes. Germline V gives CDR1 MNHNS, CDR2 SASEGT. The CDR3 loop spans 13 amino acids. Trimming stripped 3 bases from V and 11 bases from J, with 13 bases between. This same sample was also taken into another study, of T cells in Graves' hyperthyroidism and ophthalmopathy. That study adds: First-round RT-PCR targeting the TCR CDR3 was performed with the HTBI primer set. Clonotypes that were expanded in thyroid above 0.001 mostly appeared in blood too. The model anticipated ophthalmopathy a median around six months pre-onset.

This chain connects TRBV6-1 to TRBJ1-4, with D uncertain. The sequence came from a woman in her 30s with Graves disease. The sequencing used peripheral blood mononuclear cells (PBMCs), collected at new diagnosis, from a patient treated with antithyroid drugs. The CDR3 spells CASSDPGREKLFF. The DNA of the CDR3 is TGTGCCAGCAGTGATCCTGGAAGAGAGAAACTGTTTTTT.